This TCR beta chain was sequenced for a study of T cell responses to AZD1222 COVID-19 vaccine (dated by TCRdb to 2020 to 2022). As for the study more broadly: AZD1222 recipients with second doses at about 4 weeks or about 12 weeks were pooled, because spike-specific TCR depth and breadth did not differ between schedules. TCR sequencing covered more than 230 trial participants: roughly 200 given two doses of AZD1222 and 26 given two doses of MenACWY control vaccine. Enrollment into the trials was organized by age into subgroups of 18-55, 56-69 and 70-plus years, and those subgroups contained approximately 150, 30 and 60 TCR-sequenced participants, respectively.

The sample's time point label is to be understood as: baseline before first vaccination. The vaccinee samples were drawn from two UK trials, COV001 and COV002, one of which was a single-blind randomized controlled phase 2/3 trial testing AZD1222 (ChAdOx1 nCoV-19) in healthy adults. Trial participant PBMC samples were collected at day 0 and day 28 after the second dose for TCRbeta chain sequencing. What the research found in general, with its limitations: Reportedly, almost half of the unique spike-specific TCRs recognized epitopes lying outside the regions that are mutated in the B.1.351 and B.1.1.7 variants. A significant rise in spike-specific TCR breadth and depth was observed after two AZD1222 doses relative to day 0 and relative to MenACWY recipients. Conclusions about previously exposed vaccinees are limited, since just 5 or 6 AZD1222 recipients were seropositive for SARS-CoV-2 at baseline. In the small 56-69-year group, the increase in depth fell short of significance, most likely because of low power. The whole spike protein was spanned by vaccine-associated CD4 TCRs, and dominant responses were seen in regions 160-218 and 743-854. Participants were mostly white British and included more females than males, and it was suggested by the authors that clonal diversity may have been underestimated. Because no day 14 peak-response samples were available, the repertoires could be characterized only after the peak T cell response.

The CDR3, cysteine through phenylalanine, is 15 amino acids long. Of the read, only the CDR3 DNA is kept; its 45 bases are in frame from base 1. Per the germline V gene, MNHEY is the CDR1 and SVGAGI is the CDR2. Relative to germline, V is 6 bases shorter and J is 0 bases shorter, with 12 bases between their ends. The CDR3 regions of human TCRbeta chains were subjected to immunosequencing. The study's own analysis went as follows. TCRs in the repertoires were compared against a reference library of SARS-CoV-2-specific TCRs that had been generated with the MIRA antigen-specificity platform. Breadth was defined as the fraction of unique TCRs that were SARS-CoV-2-associated, and depth was defined as the fraction of total T cells that were SARS-CoV-2-associated. Using the MIRA data, every spike-specific TCR was mapped to the spike region that the TCR reacted to and assigned to either a CD4 or a CD8 class. Log10-transformed breadth and depth values were compared by one-way ANOVA with Sidak's multiple comparisons tests. TCRdb stores this immuneACCESS table with in-frame sequences only. Part of the clones is absent; in the studies checked, under half of the shortfall reflects unresolved V genes, and no reason is known for the rest. From that table come the V and J calls and clone size; the DNA was used to work out D and trimming. This sample holds fewer than 200,000 clones; roughly 92% were observed only once. More than 9% of the sample goes to the ten largest clones.

Of note for this clone: Its antigen specificity is not known. It has no much larger one-base neighbor in the sample; base qualities were not kept.

This clonotype was sampled from an adult in good health. The receptor chain draws on TRBV6-5 and TRBJ1-5, with the D gene call left open. This specimen consisted of peripheral blood, obtained on day 0 of AZD1222 vaccination. The CDR3 here reads CASRLTKNSNQPQHF. The DNA reads as follows: TGTGCCAGCAGACTGACAAAGAATAGCAATCAGCCCCAGCATTTT.